The entry that follows covers one TCR beta chain sequence. No cognate antigen has been identified for it. Base qualities are not recorded, but no much larger clone differs from it by a single base. The method was PCR. Instrument used: Illumina HiSeq 2500. To reduce PCR and sequencing biases, unique molecular identifiers were incorporated into the TCR beta cDNA libraries. Per 1 to 10 million input T cells, roughly 500,000 cDNA molecules were obtained, such that each molecule approximated one T cell. The patient libraries were prepared and sequenced with the same protocol used for the earlier healthy control dataset. Within a given batch, samples were prepared together, multiplexed and sequenced on the same HiSeq lane. Under the source paper's analysis protocol: MIGEC handled the raw barcoded reads, throwing out single-read molecular identifier groups before consensus assembly and CDR3 extraction. VDJtools was used for post-analysis of the clonotype tables, and diversity was normalized by down-sampling every dataset to the size of the smallest sample. To correct batch-related cross-sample contamination, repertoire overlap clustering matched CDR3 amino acid sequences but not nucleotide sequences. TCRdb redid the processing of the public reads, applying fastp at Q25 and MiXCR, and retained in-frame beta chains. Rows with one shared CDR3 protein collapse into an entry with the most common genes and DNA. These V and J calls derive from TCRdb rather than the authors' analysis. Here the sample has roughly 870,000 distinct CDR3 sequences; approximately 50% occur a single time. The biggest ten clones account for 4.6% of the sample.

These data are taken from a study of post-analysis software for immune sequencing data (dated by TCRdb to the mid-2010s). With regard to the full study: Recorded disease courses included relapsing-remitting, secondary progressive and progressive-relapsing multiple sclerosis, with some patients lacking subtype annotation. A subset of samples was prepared in parallel using single-end sample barcoding, then pooled and co-amplified after Illumina adapter ligation. The patient repertoires were compared against about a dozen previously published healthy control repertoires obtained from donors aged 6 to 25 years.

What the study reported, not specific to this receptor: The multiple sclerosis patient group was slightly younger than the control group. Direct clustering with F measure revealed strong co-clustering of samples prepared in the same batch, which led to a batch-effect correction. Normalized Chao1 diversity was significantly lower in multiple sclerosis patients than controls, suggesting substantial peripheral T-cell clonal expansion.

To demonstrate the VDJtools post-analysis software, the study profiled TCR beta repertoires from the peripheral blood of 10 to 15 young patients with multiple sclerosis. The multiple sclerosis patients were children and adolescents between about 6 and 16 years of age. Sequences were obtained from blood. This clonotype was obtained from a girl aged 5-17 years with multiple sclerosis.

The bases are TGTGCCAGCATCAGGGGGCCCGGCAATGAGCAGTTCTTC. It encodes CASIRGPGNEQFF. The chain couples TRBV2 to TRBJ2-1, with 8 bases aligning to TRBD1. The CDR3 numbers 13 residues from cysteine through phenylalanine. Only the CDR3 region is kept as DNA, spanning 39 bases read in frame from base 1. For this chain, trimming is 7 bases at the V end and 6 bases at the J end, and the number of junction bases without a gene match is 5. The germline V gene sets CDR1 to SNHLY and CDR2 to FYNNEI.